These 30 T cell receptor beta chains were all obtained from the same sample, sequenced in a study of CD8 T cells in Susac syndrome. RNA totalling roughly 0.45 to 1 ug underwent reverse transcription with random hexamers. Each CDR3 protein is one row after TCRdb ran MiXCR on the immunoSEQ multiplex PCR reads. The sample gives about 180,000 distinct CDR3 sequences, around 93% of which show up once; approximately 0.094% is in the top ten. The sample comprised CD4+ T cells from PBMCs. The receptor set was obtained from a human donor with multiple sclerosis.

The genes are TRBV27 and TRBJ2-5; 10 nucleotides agree with TRBD2. The CDR3 runs to 15 residues. With 7 bases clipped from V and 4 bases from J, the junction kept 9 bases outside the gene matches. Germline V gene lookup returns CDR1 MNHEY and CDR2 SMNVEV (reference sequence). The CDR3 sequence: CASTRLAGVSETQYF. The CDR3 DNA is TGTGCCAGCACCCGGCTAGCGGGAGTGTCAGAGACCCAGTACTTC.

V and J are TRBV18 and TRBJ1-1; no clear D gene. V was shortened by 1 base and J by 4 bases, with 13 bases between the two germline ends. This CDR3 comprises 15 residues. CDR1 and CDR2 (germline): KGHSH, LQKENI. CDR3 DNA sequence: TGTGCCAGCTCACCACTTGAAGGAAAGGGCACTGAAGCTTTCTTT. Amino acids: CASSPLEGKGTEAFF. The complete variable domain, with remaining parts taken from reference TRBV18 and TRBJ1-1, reads NAGVMQNPRHLVRRRGQEARLRCSPMKGHSHVYWYRQLPEEGLKFMVYLQKENIIDESGMPKERFSAEFPKEGPSILRIQQVVRGDSAAYFCASSPLEGKGTEAFFGQGTRLTVV.

The V and J genes are TRBV12-3 or TRBV12-4 and TRBJ2-5; 9 nucleotides agree with TRBD1. The J segment lost 2 bases and the V segment lost 5 bases, leaving 3 bases of the junction unmatched. The CDR3 is made up of 14 amino acids. The CDR3 region has the DNA TGTGCCAGCAGTGAGACAGGGGGGCAAGAGACCCAGTACTTC. Translation gives CASSETGGQETQYF.

The J gene is TRBJ2-2, the V gene TRBV6-1; D may be TRBD1 (6 bases). CDR1 and CDR2 from the germline V gene are MNHNS and SASEGT. V was pared by 6 bases and J by 8 bases, with 19 bases between. The CDR3 spans 15 residues. The CDR3 loop is CASRTGTSKGGELFF. The CDR3 nucleotides are TGTGCCAGCAGGACCGGGACATCGAAGGGGGGGGAGCTGTTTTTT.

V usage is TRBV20-1 and J usage is TRBJ2-7; TRBD2 matches 7 bases. J gave up 5 bases and V 3 bases, and 13 bases lay outside the gene matches. This CDR3 is built from 15 residues. CDR1 is DFQATT, CDR2 SNEGSKA, per germline (reference sequence). CDR3 nucleotide sequence: TGCAGTGCTAGTGGGGCGGGAGCCTCCTCAAACGAGCAGTACTTC. Its translation: CSASGAGASSNEQYF.

The gene calls are TRBV20-1 and TRBJ2-3; 7 bases agree with TRBD2. This CDR3 has 14 amino acids. Trimming took 4 bases from V and 3 from J; bases not matched to a gene: 7. Germline V gives CDR1 DFQATT, CDR2 SNEGSKA (reference sequence). The CDR3 DNA is TGCAGTGCTAATGAAGGTAGCGGGACAGATACGCAGTATTTT. Its translation: CSANEGSGTDTQYF.

The chain uses TRBV11-2 and TRBJ1-3; no reliable D call. Per germline, CDR1 SGHAT and CDR2 FQNNGV. The CDR3 has 13 residues. V lost 3 bases, J lost 3 bases, and 6 bases lay in between. This CDR3 is CASSLGNGNTIYF. CDR3 DNA: TGTGCCAGCAGCTTGGGCAATGGAAACACCATATATTTT.

The chain uses TRBV11-2 and TRBJ2-5; 9 positions agree with TRBD2. Germline V gives CDR1 SGHAT, CDR2 FQNNGV. The CDR3 contains 17 residues. After removal of 5 bases from V and 5 bases from J, the junction contained 15 bases not matched to a gene. CDR3 residues: CASSLGSLAGISETQYF. CDR3 in DNA: TGTGCCAGCAGCCTAGGGAGTCTAGCGGGGATTTCGGAGACCCAGTACTTC.

The rearrangement uses TRBV3-1 and TRBJ2-3; no firm D call. The CDR3 loop spans 12 amino acids. Germline CDR1 is LGHDT and CDR2 is YNNKEL (reference sequence). V lost 6 bases and J lost 5, with 9 bases in between. The CDR3 nucleotides are TGTGCCAGCAGGGACGGTGGAGATACGCAGTATTTT. It encodes CASRDGGDTQYF.

The chain employs TRBV28 and TRBJ2-6; the D gene is possibly TRBD2 (5 bases). The CDR3 length is 15 residues. CDR1 is MDHEN, CDR2 SYDVKM, per germline. Trimming took 7 bases from V and 0 from J, leaving 10 bases between them. The CDR3 region is CASTPRGSGANVLTF. DNA of the CDR3: TGTGCCAGCACCCCTCGGGGCTCTGGGGCCAACGTCCTGACTTTC.

V is TRBV6-6 and J is TRBJ1-6; tentative D call: TRBD1 (5 bases). V was clipped by 8 bases and J by 7 bases, with 15 bases between them. The germline gives CDR1 MNHNY, CDR2 SVGAGI (reference sequence). The CDR3 totals 14 residues. The CDR3 region has the DNA TGTGCCAGCGCGCGGGACGGCTCAAATTCACCCCTCCACTTT. It encodes CASARDGSNSPLHF.

J is TRBJ2-7 and V is TRBV10-1; 10 bases are shared with TRBD2. Losses at the gene ends were 5 bases for V and 0 bases for J; bases not matched to a gene: 7. Germline loops: CDR1 WNHNN, CDR2 SYGVQD (reference sequence). The CDR3 consists of 16 residues. CDR3 nucleotide sequence: TGCGCCAGCAGTCCGCTAGCGGGGGCCTTCTCCTACGAGCAGTACTTC. As protein: CASSPLAGAFSYEQYF.

This clonotype was counted once. The V call is TRBV27, the J call TRBJ1-4, with TRBD1 identical over 8 bases. The CDR3 has 15 amino acids. The V gene's germline CDR1 is MNHEY and CDR2 SMNVEV (reference sequence). V was clipped by 7 bases and J by 3 bases; unmatched bases: 7. CDR3 in amino acids: CASKKQGAANEKLFF. CDR3 bases: TGTGCCAGCAAGAAGCAGGGGGCGGCTAATGAAAAACTGTTTTTT.

This rearrangement joins TRBV18 to TRBJ2-7; D might be TRBD1 (5 bases). Trimming left V 5 bases short and J 3 bases short, with 11 bases between. Germline lookup yields CDR1 KGHSH and CDR2 LQKENI. This CDR3 region has 13 residues. The CDR3 spells CASSDRQSYEQYF. The CDR3 DNA is TGTGCCAGCTCAGACCGACAGAGCTACGAGCAGTACTTC. The complete variable domain, with remaining parts taken from reference TRBV18 and TRBJ2-7, reads NAGVMQNPRHLVRRRGQEARLRCSPMKGHSHVYWYRQLPEEGLKFMVYLQKENIIDESGMPKERFSAEFPKEGPSILRIQQVVRGDSAAYFCASSDRQSYEQYFGPGTRLTVT.

This chain links TRBV6-5 with TRBJ2-1; D tentatively reads TRBD1 or TRBD2 (5 bases each). Germline V gene sequence: CDR1 MNHEY, CDR2 SVGAGI. The CDR3 is 17 amino acids. The V end lost 1 base, the J end lost 1 base, and 14 bases lay between the germline ends. CDR3: CASSYWTGRPSYNEQFF. Written as DNA, the CDR3 is TGTGCCAGCAGTTACTGGACGGGGCGACCATCCTACAATGAGCAGTTCTTC.

The sample holds one count of this clonotype. The V and J genes are TRBV13 and TRBJ1-6, with 9 bases fitting TRBD1. V was pared by 5 bases and J by 10 bases, with 9 bases of the junction left unmatched. This CDR3 comprises 15 residues. Germline V gene data show CDR1 as PRHDT and CDR2 as FYEKMQ (reference sequence). The CDR3 DNA is TGTGCCAGCAGCGCACGGGACAGGGTTAGATCACCCCTCCACTTT. Residues: CASSARDRVRSPLHF. Supplemented by reference TRBV13 and TRBJ1-6, the full variable domain reads AAGVIQSPRHLIKEKRETATLKCYPIPRHDTVYWYQQGPGQDPQFLISFYEKMQSDKGSIPDRFSAQQFSDYHSELNMSSLELGDSALYFCASSARDRVRSPLHFGNGTRLTVT.

This chain joins TRBV14 and TRBJ2-7, with a tentative D call TRBD2 (5 bases). The germline V and J ends were trimmed by 2 bases and 1 base, with 12 bases remaining between them. This CDR3 comprises 15 residues. Germline V gene lookup returns CDR1 SGHDN and CDR2 FVKESK. The CDR3 region is CASSQSGSKSYEQYF. CDR3 nucleotides: TGTGCCAGCAGCCAAAGTGGGAGTAAGTCCTACGAGCAGTACTTC.

The chain carries TRBV6-1 and TRBJ2-3; D perhaps matches TRBD2 (6 bases). The V end lost 6 bases, the J end lost 2 bases, and 9 bases lay between the germline ends. Germline V gene sequence: CDR1 MNHNS, CDR2 SASEGT. The CDR3 totals 13 residues. The CDR3 DNA is TGTGCCAGCAGGGGAGGTAACACAGATACGCAGTATTTT. Translated, it gives CASRGGNTDTQYF.

This clonotype was seen only once. V is TRBV4-1 and J is TRBJ1-4; 7 nucleotides align to TRBD1. CDR1 and CDR2 (germline): MGHRA, YSYEKL. This CDR3 comprises 16 residues. V gave up 3 bases and J gave up 14 bases; unmatched junction bases: 18. The DNA of the CDR3 is TGCGCCAGCAGCCACGGACGGCCAGGGGGAGTGAAGAAGCTGTTTTTT. It codes for CASSHGRPGGVKKLFF.

The chain combines TRBV5-1 with TRBJ2-1; D is unresolved. Per the germline V gene, CDR1 is SGHRS and CDR2 is YFSETQ. The CDR3 runs 14 residues. V lost 2 bases and J 1 base, leaving 7 bases between the germline ends. DNA for the CDR3: TGCGCCAGCAGCTTTCAGACGTCCTACAATGAGCAGTTCTTC. The encoded protein is CASSFQTSYNEQFF.

V and J are TRBV6-2 or TRBV6-3 and TRBJ1-1; a weak D match, TRBD1 (6 bases). From germline, CDR1 is MNHEY and CDR2 SVGEGT. Deletions cut 6 bases from V and 3 bases from J, with 14 bases between. CDR3 size: 14 residues. CDR3 nucleotide sequence: TGTGCCAGCAGCAATACAGGGAGTCACACTGAAGCTTTCTTT. Translating it yields CASSNTGSHTEAFF.

This clonotype was counted once. This chain uses TRBV27 with TRBJ1-2; 7 bases line up with TRBD1. Germline trimming cut 5 bases from V and 6 bases from J; bases unmatched to any gene: 9. The CDR3 has 14 residues. Per the germline V gene, CDR1 is MNHEY and CDR2 is SMNVEV (reference sequence). CDR3 loop: CASSDLGDRDGYTF. CDR3 in DNA: TGTGCCAGCAGTGACCTAGGAGACAGGGATGGCTACACCTTC.

This clonotype has a handful of counts. The chain's CDR3 is CASSYKGGAENQPQHF. The CDR3 DNA reads TGTGCCAGCAGTTACAAGGGGGGGGCGGAAAACCAGCCCCAGCATTTT. The chain joins TRBV6-5 to TRBJ1-5; TRBD1 is a possible D gene (6 bases). CDR1 is MNHEY and CDR2 is SVGAGI in the germline V gene. V lost 2 bases and J lost 7, with 18 bases in between. The CDR3 is made up of 16 amino acids.

The V and J genes are TRBV6-5 and TRBJ1-4, with TRBD1 matching 8 bases. The CDR3 consists of 13 residues. CDR1 is MNHEY and CDR2 is SVGAGI in the germline V gene. V lost 7 bases and J lost 6; bases outside the gene matches: 4. CDR3 residues: CASKDRAYEKLFF. CDR3 nucleotide sequence: TGTGCCAGCAAGGACAGGGCATATGAAAAACTGTTTTTT.

The gene calls are TRBV19 and TRBJ2-3, with a weak D call TRBD1 (7 bases). V lost 5 bases, J lost 5 bases, and 11 bases lay in between. From germline, CDR1 is LNHDA and CDR2 SQIVND (reference sequence). The CDR3 totals 13 residues. The CDR3 here is CASSVQGGDTQYF. The CDR3 DNA reads TGTGCCAGTAGTGTCCAGGGGGGAGATACGCAGTATTTT.

V is TRBV7-3 and J is TRBJ2-3; 12 positions agree with TRBD2. After removal of 5 bases from V and 3 bases from J, the junction contained 6 bases not matched to a gene. The CDR3 loop spans 16 amino acids. From germline, CDR1 is SGHTA and CDR2 FQGTGA. The CDR3 DNA sequence: TGTGCCAGCAGCGCCACAGGGACTAGCGGGACAGATACGCAGTATTTT. Its protein product is CASSATGTSGTDTQYF.

This clonotype was detected only once. The chain is built from TRBV28 and TRBJ2-1; 14 positions agree with TRBD2. With V trimmed by 3 bases and J by 9 bases, 19 bases remained unmatched. Germline V gives CDR1 MDHEN, CDR2 SYDVKM. This CDR3 contains 20 residues. This chain's CDR3 is CASSLSLAGGGLAGAGEQFF. CDR3 nucleotides: TGTGCCAGCAGTTTGAGTTTGGCAGGGGGGGGACTAGCGGGAGCCGGTGAGCAGTTCTTC.

CDR3 nucleotide sequence: TGTGCCAGCAGCTTGGGCGGGATGGCTGGAAACACCATATATTTT. Translating gives CASSLGGMAGNTIYF. The chain recombines TRBV5-4 with TRBJ1-3; no firm D call. V was shortened by 0 bases and J by 2 bases, with 9 bases between the two germline ends. This CDR3 has 15 amino acids. Germline V CDR1 and CDR2: SGHNT, YYREEE (reference sequence).

This rearrangement joins TRBV10-3 to TRBJ2-1; 9 bases match TRBD2. CDR1 and CDR2 (germline): ENHRY, SYGVKD. CDR3 size: 15 residues. V trimming: 5 bases; J trimming: 2 bases; junction bases outside the gene matches: 4. The CDR3 reads CAISFSGGTYNEQFF. The CDR3 coding sequence is TGTGCCATCAGTTTCAGCGGGGGGACCTACAATGAGCAGTTCTTC.

The V and J genes are TRBV2 and TRBJ1-2; D possibly corresponds to TRBD1 (6 bases). V was cut by 8 bases and J by 3 bases, with 10 bases left in between. The length of the CDR3 is 12 residues. Per the germline V gene, CDR1 is SNHLY and CDR2 is FYNNEI. The CDR3 DNA reads TGTGCCAGCGACAGACAGGACTATGGCTACACCTTC. Residues: CASDRQDYGYTF.